The rows below give T cell receptor beta chains drawn from one sample of a study of cytomegalovirus exposure and HLA in healthy donors. Sequencing used immunoSEQ multiplex PCR; TCRdb keeps in-frame clones, though not all of them. The data show under 200,000 clones, with about 70% seen just once and 1.5% to 2% held by the top ten. Sequencing was done on a sample of PBMCs. These receptors were taken from a young woman in good health and CMV-seronegative. The CDR3 runs from the conserved cysteine through the conserved F or W. The order of the fields is D gene, V gene, J gene, clone size, CDR3 protein, CDR3 DNA. D genes are given only for firm matches. A row's size may be missing; if present it is once, few, many or a size class.

TRBD1,TRBV6-4,TRBJ1-2,NA,CASSDSGTGGYTF,TGTGCCAGCAGTGACTCCGGGACAGGAGGCTACACCTTC
NA,TRBV5-6,TRBJ2-7,NA,CASSLGQGLYGQYF,TGTGCCAGCAGCTTGGGGCAGGGACTCTACGGGCAGTACTTC
NA,TRBV13,TRBJ1-1,NA,CASSSRSAQFGGFGAFF,TGTGCCAGCAGCTCGAGGAGCGCTCAGTTCGGGGGGTTCGGGGCTTTCTTT
TRBD1,TRBV5-1,TRBJ2-7,NA,CASSLRDRGFYEQYF,TGCGCCAGCAGCTTGAGGGACAGGGGTTTCTACGAGCAGTACTTC
TRBD1,TRBV6-7,TRBJ2-7,few,CASSPRDSPYEQYF,TGTGCCAGCAGTCCCCGGGACAGTCCCTACGAGCAGTACTTC
TRBD1,TRBV14,TRBJ2-1,NA,CASSLRQGQDYNEQFF,TGTGCCAGCAGCCTGCGACAGGGGCAAGACTACAATGAGCAGTTCTTC
NA,TRBV5-1,TRBJ1-6,NA,CASSLRGGPASPLHF,TGCGCCAGCAGCTTGCGGGGGGGTCCGGCTTCACCCCTCCACTTT
TRBD1,TRBV7-3,TRBJ2-2,NA,CASSLGHRGTGGVPAGELFF,TGTGCCAGCAGCTTGGGACACCGCGGGACAGGGGGCGTTCCCGCAGGGGAGCTGTTTTTT
TRBD1,TRBV19,TRBJ1-5,few,CASSLTSTGERHF,TGTGCCAGTAGCCTAACATCGACAGGGGAAAGGCATTTT
TRBD2,TRBV19,TRBJ2-1,NA,CASSISSGGEAYNEQFF,TGTGCCAGTAGTATATCTAGCGGGGGCGAGGCCTACAATGAGCAGTTCTTC
TRBD2,TRBV7-9,TRBJ2-7,few,CASSLVVAGAFYEQYF,TGTGCCAGCAGCTTAGTAGTAGCGGGAGCTTTCTACGAGCAGTACTTC
NA,TRBV5-1,TRBJ1-2,NA,CASSLDRVGYTF,TGCGCCAGCAGCTTGGACAGGGTTGGCTACACCTTC
NA,TRBV5-1,TRBJ1-6,NA,CASSSSGTPAHSPLHF,TGCGCCAGCAGCTCATCCGGGACACCCGCCCATTCACCCCTCCACTTT
TRBD2,TRBV9,TRBJ2-3,NA,CASSVGTSGRIDTQYF,TGTGCCAGCAGCGTAGGAACTAGCGGGAGAATAGATACGCAGTATTTT
NA,TRBV15,TRBJ2-7,NA,CATSRGGGGGDYEQYF,TGTGCCACCAGCAGAGGGGGAGGTGGCGGAGACTACGAGCAGTACTTC
NA,TRBV19,TRBJ1-5,NA,CASTTAGFNQPQHF,TGTGCCAGTACTACGGCAGGCTTCAATCAGCCCCAGCATTTT
NA,TRBV6-5,TRBJ1-1,NA,CASSYRHRATEAFF,TGTGCCAGCAGTTACCGGCACAGGGCCACTGAAGCTTTCTTT
TRBD1,TRBV6-1,TRBJ2-6,NA,CASSGPGTAISGANVLTF,TGTGCCAGCAGTGGGCCCGGGACAGCCATCTCTGGGGCCAACGTCCTGACTTTC
NA,TRBV4-1,TRBJ2-3,NA,CASSQSRDIGTDTQYF,TGCGCCAGCAGCCAATCCCGGGACATTGGGACAGATACGCAGTATTTT
TRBD1,TRBV19,TRBJ2-7,NA,CASSMGQGAYEQYF,TGTGCCAGTAGTATGGGACAGGGGGCCTACGAGCAGTACTTC
TRBD1,TRBV6-6,TRBJ2-2,NA,CASSLQGANTGELFF,TGTGCCAGCAGTTTGCAGGGGGCGAACACCGGGGAGCTGTTTTTT
NA,TRBV29-1,TRBJ1-1,NA,CSVEEASIEAFF,TGCAGCGTTGAAGAAGCAAGTATAGAAGCTTTCTTT
TRBD2,TRBV4-1,TRBJ2-7,NA,CASTTGSGGFYEQYF,TGCGCCAGCACCACGGGTAGCGGGGGGTTCTACGAGCAGTACTTC
NA,TRBV5-6,TRBJ2-3,NA,CASSSEGGPGGNTQYF,TGTGCCAGCAGCTCGGAGGGCGGCCCTGGGGGAAATACGCAGTATTTT
NA,TRBV5-1,TRBJ2-7,NA,CASSLDPSSQQYF,TGCGCCAGCAGCTTGGACCCATCTAGCCAGCAGTACTTC
NA,TRBV9,TRBJ1-6,few,CASSVGGSNSPLHF,TGTGCCAGCAGCGTTGGAGGAAGTAATTCACCCCTCCACTTT
TRBD2,TRBV19,TRBJ2-1,NA,CASTRAGGRYNEQFF,TGTGCCAGTACCCGAGCGGGGGGGAGGTACAATGAGCAGTTCTTC
NA,TRBV27,TRBJ2-7,NA,CASSLSQGYEQYF,TGTGCCAGCAGTTTAAGTCAGGGCTACGAGCAGTACTTC
TRBD1,TRBV9,TRBJ1-1,NA,CASSVGTGSQAFF,TGTGCCAGCAGCGTAGGGACAGGTTCCCAAGCTTTCTTT
TRBD1,TRBV7-2,TRBJ1-5,NA,CASSLIGQGRQPQHF,TGTGCCAGCAGCTTAATCGGACAGGGAAGACAGCCCCAGCATTTT
NA,TRBV30,TRBJ2-2,few,CAWSSGTNTGELFF,TGTGCCTGGAGTTCGGGGACGAACACCGGGGAGCTGTTTTTT
TRBD2,TRBV4-3,TRBJ2-1,NA,CASSQDAGGSSYNEQFF,TGCGCCAGCAGCCAAGATGCAGGCGGGAGCTCCTACAATGAGCAGTTCTTC